This TCR beta chain was documented in a study of identical twins (dated by TCRdb to the mid-2010s). Regarding the study in general: TCR alpha and beta repertoires from monozygotic twins, unrelated adults of various ages and cord blood were deep-sequenced to test whether fetal clonotypes persist. To rule out contamination, the twin experiments were replicated at different times with different library preparation protocols.

What the authors observed across the whole study: Recombination models systematically underestimated out-of-frame TCR alpha sharing in monozygotic twins but agreed with sharing between unrelated individuals. Out-of-frame TCR alpha sequences shared between twins showed an excess of low generation-probability sequences compared with coincidental sharing between unrelated individuals. Excess twin sharing in beta out-of-frame sequences was weaker because fewer shared sequences lowered the signal-to-noise ratio. Because the same donors could not be followed over many years, the conclusions depended on cross-sectional statistical analysis. Fewer insertions were carried by abundant cord blood beta clonotypes; a weaker similar trend was observed in young adult naive repertoires, while no such trend was observed in memory repertoires. Zero-insertion analyses could be partly confounded by invariant T cells such as MAIT and iNKT, although diverse VJ usage argued against such confounding for most clonotypes.

Every donor in the study was a healthy Caucasian. Three pairs of female monozygotic twins, all aged roughly 18 to 29 years, made up the twin cohort. Positive isolation kits from Invitrogen were used to isolate CD4+ and CD8+ T cell populations. Comments on this clonotype: Its antigen remains unidentified. Qualities for individual bases were not recorded, and no much larger clone is one base off.

Library construction relied on 5' RACE. The listed sequencing device is Illumina HiSeq 2000. A universal primer binding site was introduced by template switching, and a unique molecular identifier was present in the final cDNA, enabling accurate counting of TCR cDNA molecules. First-strand cDNA for TCR alpha and beta chains was synthesized from specific primers in the conserved constant-segment region. To control for contamination, every cDNA library was double barcoded, receiving both a SMART-Mk sample barcode and Illumina barcodes. TruSeq adapter sequences and Illumina sample barcodes were added in two successive PCR steps. The Illumina HiSeq platform was used with custom primers to sequence TCR alpha and beta cDNA libraries. The study's own analysis went as follows. MiGEC was used to process raw reads and extract unique molecular identifiers, and MiXCR was used to find CDR3 positions. For each individual, recombination models were inferred using an EM algorithm with the repgenHMM and IGoR tools. The tcR package in R was used for shared clonotype analysis, with sharing normalized by the product of cloneset sizes. To study raw recombination free of thymic and clonal selection effects, out-of-frame nonproductive sequences were analyzed. The public reads were reanalyzed by TCRdb: fastp trimming at Q25, MiXCR alignment, in-frame beta chains only. Rows are unified per CDR3 protein, each entry keeping the most common DNA and genes. TCRdb's processing, not the authors', yielded these V and J calls. This sample lists approximately 500,000 distinct CDR3 sequences; about 24% were detected once. The ten largest make up over 2.5% of the sample.

From the germline V gene (reference sequence), CDR1 is LGHDT and CDR2 is YNNKEL. From its cysteine to its phenylalanine, the CDR3 spans 14 amino acids. Only the CDR3 DNA is retained, 42 bases long and in frame from the first base. The V end loses 5 bases and the J end loses 3 bases, and a stretch of 10 bases separates them. This sample was also put to use in a study of T cells expressing NK-cell markers. The second study also describes: TCR beta-chain repertoires were profiled in sorted CD3+CD56+NKG2C+, CD3+CD56+NKG2C- and CD3+CD56-NKG2C+ T-cell subsets from several donors. Among the eight sequenced donors, seven were HCMV-seropositive and one was HCMV-seronegative. In several experiments an anti-gammadeltaTCR antibody was added to restrict sorting to alphabetaTCR-expressing T cells. In six donors, the dominant CD3+CD56+NKG2C+ clonotypes ranked among the top 10 CD8+ clonotypes, making up 1.0-7.0% of CD8+ T cells. Those dominant clonotypes were again the most abundant among CD3+CD56-NKG2C+ cells in several donors, at about 25-60.1%. Whether the expanded NKG2C-expressing T cell clones were specific for HCMV antigens was left unclear. Randomly selected healthy volunteers, three men and five women, were used as the eight sequenced donors. HCMV-specific IgG was detected in serum with a commercial ELISA kit to determine HCMV serostatus. MIGEC was used to demultiplex reads and group the reads by UMI, and MiTCR was used to assemble and quantify clonotypes. Only TCR cDNA sequences supported by at least two reads were kept to exclude erroneous sequences. The tcR package was used for downstream repertoire analysis, and clonotypes were matched between fractions using CDR3 nucleotide sequence together with V segment. VDJmatch was used to annotate antigen specificity against VDJdb, with one amino acid substitution in CDR3 allowed.

This receptor chain uses TRBV3-1 and TRBJ2-2; TRBD1 could be the D gene, as 5 bases match. The receptor comes from a woman between 18 and 29 years old in good health. Sequencing input: CD4+ T cells sorted from blood. CDR3 protein: CASSDRFYTGELFF. DNA sequence: TGTGCCAGCAGCGACAGATTCTACACCGGGGAGCTGTTTTTT.